The sequence of this TCR beta chain was determined in a study of blood T cell repertoires in COVID-19. V was pared by 7 bases and J by 3 bases, with 19 bases between. Germline loops: CDR1 MNHNY, CDR2 SVGAGI (reference sequence). CDR3 length: 16 residues. Sequencing was performed with immunoSEQ multiplex PCR; in TCRdb, only in-frame clones are kept and a portion is missing. Of roughly 230,000 clones listed, 65% to 90% are singletons. The receptor's source is a man in his fifties with COVID-19, enrolled during active disease. Sequencing was done on a sample of peripheral blood. This chain uses TRBV6-6 with TRBJ1-5, with TRBD1 as a possible D gene (6 bases). The CDR3 loop reads CASTRREGVDNQPQHF. Here the CDR3 DNA reads TGTGCCAGCACTCGACGGGAGGGGGTGGACAATCAGCCCCAGCATTTT.